These 25 T cell receptor beta chains came from one sample sequenced in a study of monozygotic twins with inflammatory bowel disease. TCRdb re-called the 5' RACE reads; one entry per CDR3 protein, DNA not given. Found here are roughly 150,000 distinct CDR3 sequences; the top ten clones hold over 1%. Input material: blood. Every receptor here comes from a human donor with ulcerative colitis or Crohn's disease, or a healthy co-twin of an affected twin (not recorded which).

The chain carries TRBV18 and TRBJ1-5. The V gene's germline CDR1 is KGHSH and CDR2 LQKENI. This CDR3 is built from 15 residues. Here the CDR3 reads CASSPQGIPNQPQHF.

CDR3 region: CSARDMGGAFF. The chain combines TRBV20-1 with TRBJ1-1; TCRdb reports TRBD1, a call that lacks DNA to check it against. The CDR3 loop spans 11 amino acids. In germline, CDR1 is DFQATT, CDR2 SNEGSKA (reference sequence).

The chain combines TRBV19 with TRBJ1-5; TCRdb picks TRBD1, but there is no DNA to check that call. Germline V gene sequence: CDR1 LNHDA, CDR2 SQIVND (reference sequence). This CDR3 is built from 15 residues. This chain's CDR3 is CASSMETGGSQPQHF.

The chain is built from TRBV13 and TRBJ1-3. This CDR3 comprises 15 residues. Germline CDR1 PRHDT, CDR2 FYEKMQ (reference sequence). CDR3 loop: CASSSTTVSGNTIYF.

This chain connects TRBV15 to TRBJ1-6; as DNA is missing, the TRBD1 call by TCRdb cannot be tested. This CDR3 comprises 15 residues. Looked up from germline, CDR1 is LNHNV and CDR2 is YYDKDF (reference sequence). CDR3 region: CATSRDGTANSPLHF.

The rearrangement joins TRBV6-1 to TRBJ2-2; as DNA is missing, the TRBD1 call by TCRdb cannot be tested. The CDR3 spans 19 residues. Per the germline V gene, CDR1 is MNHNS and CDR2 is SASEGT. CDR3 sequence reads: CASRQRRGSQQRNTGELFF.

CDR3 protein: CASVLGLAGGTYNEQFF. The gene calls are TRBV12-3 or TRBV12-4 and TRBJ2-1; with no DNA, the TCRdb D assignment of TRBD2 cannot be verified. This CDR3 region has 17 residues.

The V and J genes are TRBV7-2 and TRBJ1-2; checking the TCRdb D call of TRBD1 is not possible without DNA. The germline gives CDR1 SGHTA, CDR2 FQGNSA. The CDR3 extends over 15 amino acids. This CDR3 reads CASSLGSGANYGYTF.

J is TRBJ1-6 and V is TRBV27; the TRBD1 assignment by TCRdb is unverifiable without DNA. This CDR3 is 15 amino acids long. Germline V gives CDR1 MNHEY, CDR2 SMNVEV (reference sequence). The CDR3 is CASSLSRQGYSPLHF.

This chain connects TRBV10-3 to TRBJ2-5; TCRdb names TRBD1, which stays unverified in the absence of DNA. This CDR3 has 15 residues. The germline V gene has CDR1 ENHRY and CDR2 SYGVKD. The CDR3 here is CAISESRLRGETQYF.

V and J are TRBV7-2 and TRBJ1-5; TCRdb outputs TRBD1, but without DNA this stays unchecked. Germline values: CDR1 SGHTA, CDR2 FQGNSA. There are 13 residues in the CDR3. The CDR3 region is CASSYQGDQPQHF.

This chain links TRBV28 with TRBJ2-7; TCRdb calls TRBD1, which cannot be checked without DNA. CDR1 and CDR2 from the germline V gene are MDHEN and SYDVKM. The CDR3 is 11 residues long. The CDR3 reads CASGRVHEQYF.

This chain joins TRBV7-9 and TRBJ1-1. The CDR3 is 12 amino acids. The V gene's germline CDR1 is SEHNR and CDR2 FQNEAQ (reference sequence). CDR3 sequence reads: CASSLGITEAFF.

The chain couples TRBV28 to TRBJ2-7; TCRdb's assignment of TRBD1 cannot be checked, as there is no DNA. Germline CDR1 reads MDHEN; CDR2 reads SYDVKM. This CDR3 has 16 residues. CDR3 protein: CASSLGVGGGSYEQYF. Full variable domain (outside the CDR3, taken from reference TRBV28 and TRBJ2-7): DVKVTQSSRYLVKRTGEKVFLECVQDMDHENMFWYRQDPGLGLRLIYFSYDVKMKEKGDIPEGYSVSREKKERFSLILESASTNQTSMYLCASSLGVGGGSYEQYFGPGTRLTVT.

The rearrangement joins TRBV9 to TRBJ2-7; lacking DNA, the TRBD1 call made by TCRdb goes unchecked. This CDR3 spans 15 amino acids. The germline CDR1 and CDR2 sequences are SGDLS and YYNGEE. The CDR3 is CASSLGQEVPYEQYF.

This rearrangement joins TRBV27 to TRBJ2-1; the D call from TCRdb, TRBD2, cannot be confirmed without DNA. Germline lookup yields CDR1 MNHEY and CDR2 SMNVEV (reference sequence). The CDR3 is made up of 16 amino acids. CDR3 region: CAIRGWREEVGNEQFF.

This chain uses TRBV7-9 with TRBJ1-1. Germline CDR1 reads SEHNR; CDR2 reads FQNEAQ (reference sequence). The CDR3 has 14 residues. The CDR3 reads CASSLGGWGTEAFF.

V and J are TRBV20-1 and TRBJ2-1; TCRdb proposes TRBD2, but this gene call is untestable without DNA. Per germline, CDR1 DFQATT and CDR2 SNEGSKA (reference sequence). CDR3 length: 12 amino acids. CDR3 sequence reads: CSATTSGTEQFF.

This chain joins TRBV20-1 and TRBJ2-3; checking the TCRdb D call of TRBD2 is not possible without DNA. Germline CDR1 and CDR2: DFQATT and SNEGSKA (reference sequence). There are 15 residues in the CDR3. The CDR3 reads CSARASQASTDTQYF.

The CDR3 here is CAWSVQKDSSYNSPLHF. The chain uses TRBV30 and TRBJ1-6. The CDR3 totals 17 residues. Per germline, CDR1 GTSNPN and CDR2 SVGIG (reference sequence).

The chain combines TRBV4-1 with TRBJ1-5. Germline lookup yields CDR1 MGHRA and CDR2 YSYEKL. The CDR3 contains 17 residues. The chain's CDR3 is CASSTTAASLSNQPQHF.

V usage is TRBV7-8 and J usage is TRBJ2-7; with no DNA, the TCRdb D assignment of TRBD1 cannot be verified. This CDR3 has 17 residues. Germline CDR1 SGHVS, CDR2 FQNEAQ. The CDR3 reads CASSLRVIAGPDTEQYF. Drawing the rest from reference TRBV7-8 and TRBJ2-7, the complete variable domain is GAGVSQSPRYKVAKRGQDVALRCDPISGHVSLFWYQQALGQGPEFLTYFQNEAQLDKSGLPSDRFFAERPEGSVSTLKIQRTQQEDSAVYLCASSLRVIAGPDTEQYFGPGTRLTVT.

The chain joins TRBV12-3 or TRBV12-4 to TRBJ2-7; the TCRdb D gene call, TRBD1, has no DNA to confirm it. CDR3 length equals 17 residues. CDR3 amino acids: CASSLAGTGALTHEQYF.

CDR3 amino acids: CASSLAGGSNQPQHF. J is TRBJ1-5 and V is TRBV5-1. The CDR3 contains 15 residues. Germline lookup yields CDR1 SGHRS and CDR2 YFSETQ.

The CDR3 is CASSPGTSGASYEQYF. V is TRBV19 and J is TRBJ2-7; TCRdb names TRBD2, which stays unverified in the absence of DNA. The CDR3 totals 16 residues. CDR1 LNHDA and CDR2 SQIVND come from the germline V gene (reference sequence).